The source of this T cell receptor beta chain is a study of circulating and synovial CD4+ cells in juvenile arthritis (dated by TCRdb to the mid-2010s). Describing the broader study: Within each patient, the TCRbeta CDR3 repertoires of synovial CD4 T cells, bulk blood CD4 T cells and circulating HLA-DR+ CD4 T cells were compared. The goal of repertoire sequencing was to confirm that a circulating synovial-like CD4 T cell subset was enriched in synovial clonotypes. General findings and caveats noted by the study authors: Lower diversity was observed in synovial and circulating pathogenic-like lymphocyte repertoires than in bulk blood CD4 repertoires, and some CPL samples were found to be as oligoclonal as synovium. Circulating pathogenic-like lymphocytes clustered together with synovial T cells, and compared with bulk blood, the circulating pathogenic-like lymphocytes shared a substantially higher fraction of CDR3 sequences with synovium. Traditional Vbeta family usage analysis did not detect the difference between circulating pathogenic-like lymphocytes and bulk blood T cells. Because T cell genome counts in CPL samples and bulk blood CD4 samples differed by at least an order of magnitude, sample-size effects were addressed. Because overlap with synovium rose as sequencing depth increased, the measured fractions of shared clonotypes likely underestimated the overlap of the full repertoire.

V is pared back by 3 bases and J by 4 bases, with 10 bases lying between the germline termini. The CDR3 measures 13 amino acids from cysteine to phenylalanine. The DNA shown is the 39-base CDR3, in frame from base 1. From a lookup of the germline V gene (reference sequence), CDR1 and CDR2 are SEHNR and FQNEAQ. The table lists this clone with a few counts. What antigen it recognizes has not been identified. Qualities for individual bases were not recorded, and no much larger clone is one base off. Libraries were made using the immunoSEQ multiplex PCR assay. TCRbeta CDR3 sequencing was performed as a commercial service by an external provider. In the authors' own workflow: Productive nucleotide sequences and amino acid sequences obtained through in silico translation were used in the analyses. Diversity was quantified by Renyi entropy over a range of alpha values, with sample size equalised by taking the median of 200 repeated subsamples. Pairwise repertoire distance was calculated as one minus the Chao-modified Jaccard index, correcting for under-sampling, and used for clustering. Frequency-weighted overlap with synovial clonotypes was computed at 200 sample sizes with 200 draws without replacement at each size, and the value at the size of the smaller sample was reported. TCRdb stores this immuneACCESS table with in-frame sequences only. Part of the clones is absent; in the studies checked, under half of the shortfall reflects unresolved V genes, and no reason is known for the rest. Clonal size and the V and J genes are those of that table, whereas D and trimming came from the DNA. The sample table records thousands of clones; approximately 83% of these occur just once. The ten largest account for about 4.9% of the sample.

The sequenced samples were obtained from patients with active juvenile idiopathic arthritis. Cells were sorted immediately after thawing, with dead cells excluded using Live/Dead Fixable Near-IR Stain. The sample taken for sequencing was CD4+ T cells from synovial fluid. The source is a human donor with juvenile idiopathic arthritis. The chain joins TRBV7-9 to TRBJ2-7, with a weak D call of TRBD1 (5 bases match). The DNA reads TGTGCCAGCAGCTTGGACACCCGTTACGAGCAGTACTTC. This sequence encodes CASSLDTRYEQYF.